What follows describes a single T cell receptor beta chain. Its antigen remains unknown. One end of the junction fails to match germline, which may point to a read error. CDR1 is MNHEY, CDR2 SVGAGI, per germline. This CDR3 comprises 16 residues. This sample is part of a study of tumor-infiltrating lymphocytes in localized non-small cell lung cancer. About the research overall: Some samples were collected after neoadjuvant chemotherapy; smokers, never-smokers and several histologies were included.

Study results and caveats: Each assay used a separate piece of the same tissue. Only some patients had TCR sequencing, depending on available tissue. TCRbeta sequencing showed higher T cell infiltration in tumors than uninvolved lung.

The table came from immunoSEQ multiplex PCR; TCRdb's copy has only in-frame clones and leaves some out. Seen here are 3,000 to 4,500 clones, roughly 70% observed once, and the top ten hold more than 12%. The clonotype was recovered from a human donor with non-small cell lung cancer. Sequencing was done on a sample of uninvolved lung tissue not adjacent to the tumor. The V and J genes are TRBV6-5 and TRBJ2-1; 12 nucleotides align to TRBD2. CDR3 sequence reads: CASSSLAGGRYSEQFF. CDR3 in DNA: TGTGCCAGCAGTTCACTAGCGGGAGGAAGGTACAGTGAGCAGTTCTTC.